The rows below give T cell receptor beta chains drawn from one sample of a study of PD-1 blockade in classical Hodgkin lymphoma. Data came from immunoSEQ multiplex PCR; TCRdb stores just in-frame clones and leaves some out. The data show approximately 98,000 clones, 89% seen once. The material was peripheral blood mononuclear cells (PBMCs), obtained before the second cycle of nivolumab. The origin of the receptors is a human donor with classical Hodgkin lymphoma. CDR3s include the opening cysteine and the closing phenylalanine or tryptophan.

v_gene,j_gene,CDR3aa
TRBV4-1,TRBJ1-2,CASSQPGGRIAGYTF
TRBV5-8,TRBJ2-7,CASSRTFYEQYF
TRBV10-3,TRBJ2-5,CAISESNRKETQYF
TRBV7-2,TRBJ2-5,CASSLELAGLTETQYF
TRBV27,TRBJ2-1,CASSPLAGVNNEQFF
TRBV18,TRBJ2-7,CASSPFTQDIPGEQYF
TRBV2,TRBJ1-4,CASSDSGATEKLFF
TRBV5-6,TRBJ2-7,CASSPLADPFSYEQYF
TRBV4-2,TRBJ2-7,CASSQLDRGKVDEQYF
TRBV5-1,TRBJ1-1,CASRRIDSKNTEAFF
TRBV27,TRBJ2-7,CASSLSETSYEQYF
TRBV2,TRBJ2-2,CASSLQQAVNTGELFF
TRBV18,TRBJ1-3,CASSPGISGNTIYF